Listed below are T cell receptor beta chains from one sample, sequenced in a study of T cells in Graves' hyperthyroidism and ophthalmopathy. TCRdb analysed the multiplex PCR reads with MiXCR anew, one entry per CDR3 protein. This sample has fewer than 900,000 distinct CDR3 sequences, with about 19% found just once. The sample comprised blood. These receptors were obtained from a woman aged 50 to 60 with Graves' hyperthyroidism that later progressed to Graves' ophthalmopathy. The CDR3 runs from the conserved cysteine through the conserved F or W. Fields, in order: D gene, J gene, clone size, V gene, CDR3 DNA, CDR3 protein. The D gene is left open where the match is weak. Clone size appears in some rows only: once, few, many, or a class for an expanded clone.

d_call: -
j_call: TRBJ1-4
clone_size: few
v_call: TRBV6-6
cdr3_nt: TGTGCCAGCAGTTACCGGGGGAGGGAAAAACTGTTTTTT
cdr3_aa: CASSYRGREKLFF

d_call: TRBD1
j_call: TRBJ1-2
clone_size: few
v_call: TRBV6-1
cdr3_nt: TGTGCCACCACGACAGGGGGCACCTATGGCTACACCTTC
cdr3_aa: CATTTGGTYGYTF

d_call: TRBD2
j_call: TRBJ2-3
clone_size: many
v_call: TRBV3-1
cdr3_nt: TGTGCCAGCAGCCCAAATCCGGGACTAGCGATTTCAGATACGCAGTATTTT
cdr3_aa: CASSPNPGLAISDTQYF

d_call: TRBD1
j_call: TRBJ1-1
clone_size: many
v_call: TRBV30
cdr3_nt: TGTGCCTGGACCCCAGACAGGGGCCGAACTGAAGCTTTCTTT
cdr3_aa: CAWTPDRGRTEAFF

d_call: -
j_call: TRBJ2-2
clone_size: -
v_call: TRBV5-1
cdr3_nt: TGCGCCAGCAGCTTGGTCCCCCCTAGCGCCACCGGGGAGCTGTTTTTT
cdr3_aa: CASSLVPPSATGELFF

d_call: TRBD1
j_call: TRBJ2-3
clone_size: -
v_call: TRBV10-1
cdr3_nt: TGCGCCAGCGGAGGACAGGGGGAGAGAGATACGCAGTATTTT
cdr3_aa: CASGGQGERDTQYF

d_call: TRBD2
j_call: TRBJ2-4
clone_size: -
v_call: TRBV12-3/TRBV12-4
cdr3_nt: TGTGCCAGCAGTTTACGAAGCGGGGACAAAAACATTCAGTACTTC
cdr3_aa: CASSLRSGDKNIQYF

d_call: -
j_call: TRBJ1-2
clone_size: few
v_call: TRBV7-2
cdr3_nt: TGTGCCAGCAGTCTTCCCGGGTCTGTCTATGGCTACACCTTC
cdr3_aa: CASSLPGSVYGYTF

d_call: TRBD1
j_call: TRBJ2-3
clone_size: -
v_call: TRBV29-1
cdr3_nt: TGCAGCGTTTATCGCCGGGACAGGGGTTCAGATACGCAGTATTTT
cdr3_aa: CSVYRRDRGSDTQYF

d_call: -
j_call: TRBJ2-3
clone_size: -
v_call: TRBV5-5
cdr3_nt: TGTGCCAGCAGCTTGTCGGAGGGGAGGACAGATACGCAGTATTTT
cdr3_aa: CASSLSEGRTDTQYF

d_call: -
j_call: TRBJ2-2
clone_size: many
v_call: TRBV5-1
cdr3_nt: TGCGCCAGCATGTTGGACGGGAACACCGGGGAGCTGTTTTTT
cdr3_aa: CASMLDGNTGELFF

d_call: TRBD2
j_call: TRBJ2-1
clone_size: -
v_call: TRBV5-1
cdr3_nt: TGCGCCAGCAGCACTAGCGCGTTAGACAATGAGCAGTTCTTC
cdr3_aa: CASSTSALDNEQFF

d_call: -
j_call: TRBJ1-4
clone_size: few
v_call: TRBV12-3/TRBV12-4
cdr3_nt: TGTGCCAGCAGTTCGCAAAATGAAAAACTGTTTTTT
cdr3_aa: CASSSQNEKLFF

d_call: -
j_call: TRBJ2-1
clone_size: -
v_call: TRBV7-2
cdr3_nt: TGTGCCAGCAGCACAGACTCGACGTTCAATGAGCAGTTCTTC
cdr3_aa: CASSTDSTFNEQFF

d_call: TRBD1
j_call: TRBJ1-1
clone_size: -
v_call: TRBV4-1
cdr3_nt: TGCGCCAGCAGCCAAGATATTGGTCGGGGACAGTCTGAAGCTTTCTTT
cdr3_aa: CASSQDIGRGQSEAFF

d_call: -
j_call: TRBJ1-5
clone_size: few
v_call: TRBV12-3/TRBV12-4
cdr3_nt: TGTGCCAGCAGTTTTCGGGGGGCCCGCGCCCAGCCCCAGCATTTT
cdr3_aa: CASSFRGARAQPQHF

d_call: -
j_call: TRBJ1-5
clone_size: -
v_call: TRBV6-2/TRBV6-3
cdr3_nt: TGTGCCAGCAGTTACTCTTCGAGTAGGACCCAGTTCCAGCATTTT
cdr3_aa: CASSYSSSRTQFQHF

d_call: TRBD2
j_call: TRBJ2-1
clone_size: -
v_call: TRBV7-3
cdr3_nt: TGTACCAGCGGCCCGACGGGGGGGGTGGGCGACAATGAGCAGTTCTTC
cdr3_aa: CTSGPTGGVGDNEQFF